The rows below give T cell receptor beta chains drawn from one sample of a study of identical twins. TCRdb re-analysed the 5' RACE reads in MiXCR, keeping a single row per CDR3 protein. The sample lists fewer than 250,000 distinct CDR3 sequences, around 10% occurring once. The sequenced sample consisted of memory (CD45RO+) T cells sorted from blood. These receptors were collected from a woman younger than 30 in good health. Both conserved end residues are part of each CDR3.

v_gene,len,CDR3aa
TRBV5-1,15,CASSQGPQYSYEQYF
TRBV4-3,14,CASSQEGFTDTQYF
TRBV5-1,15,CANPRRAGGENEQFF
TRBV30,14,CAWSGAGLTYEQYF
TRBV3-1,17,CASSQGKVAGLNNEQFF
TRBV9,16,CASSVGIGGQSYEQYF
TRBV24-1,13,CATSDWGSETQYF
TRBV20-1,13,CNVRHGTGYGYTF
TRBV13,16,CASSKGQGGSIGKLFF
TRBV6-5,16,CASSFRVAGVHNEQFF
TRBV7-2,13,CASSRQRNQPQHF
TRBV7-2,16,CASSLVGRALADTQYF
TRBV5-1,16,CASSLGAQALQETQYF
TRBV19,13,CASSQGRDQPQHF
TRBV9,15,CASSVVFAANTEAFF
TRBV6-6,13,CASRTPGGETQYF
TRBV3-1,18,CASSQVTGSDPVYNEQFF
TRBV12-3/TRBV12-4,13,CASSPSSRTEAFF
TRBV3-1,13,CASSQDEESEQYF
TRBV19,13,CASSIDREYKQYF
TRBV12-3/TRBV12-4,13,CATRTSSGNTIYF
TRBV3-1,17,CASSQDRGPRSSYEQYF